The clone carrying this T cell receptor beta chain was seen a single time. This sample was taken from a study of blood T cell repertoires in COVID-19. TCRdb's copy holds only in-frame clones and misses some; the assay was immunoSEQ multiplex PCR. The repertoire includes around 470,000 clones, 85% to 90% of them detected once, and roughly 1% sits in the top ten. The TCR sequence derives from a man aged 18-30 years with COVID-19, enrolled during active disease. What was sequenced was peripheral blood.

CDR3 DNA sequence: TGTGCCAGCTCACCCGTGCTGGGGACATCTAGCACAGATACGCAGTATTTT. Its protein is CASSPVLGTSSTDTQYF. J is TRBJ2-3 and V is TRBV18; TRBD1 might be the D (6 bases). Germline CDR1 is KGHSH and CDR2 is LQKENI. CDR3 size: 17 residues. V shed 3 bases and J shed 0 bases, with 16 bases lying between them.